The T cell receptor beta chain described here comes from a study of shared clonotypes between healthy human individuals. The V gene end was trimmed by 9 bases and the J gene end by 4 bases; junction bases not matched to a gene: 11. CDR1 is ENHRY and CDR2 is SYGVKD in the germline V gene. CDR3 size: 14 residues. Sequencing was performed with immunoSEQ multiplex PCR; in TCRdb, only in-frame clones are kept and a portion is missing. The table includes 2.5 million or so clones, just over 90% detected once. This chain joins TRBV10-3 and TRBJ1-1; 7 bases are shared with TRBD1. Material: naive CD4+ T cells sorted from blood. Stated subset: CD45RA+ positively selected. The source of this sequence is a man in his late teens or twenties in good health. As DNA, the CDR3 is TGTGCCATATACGAGACACAGGGGAGCACTGAAGCTTTCTTT. This gives the protein CAIYETQGSTEAFF.